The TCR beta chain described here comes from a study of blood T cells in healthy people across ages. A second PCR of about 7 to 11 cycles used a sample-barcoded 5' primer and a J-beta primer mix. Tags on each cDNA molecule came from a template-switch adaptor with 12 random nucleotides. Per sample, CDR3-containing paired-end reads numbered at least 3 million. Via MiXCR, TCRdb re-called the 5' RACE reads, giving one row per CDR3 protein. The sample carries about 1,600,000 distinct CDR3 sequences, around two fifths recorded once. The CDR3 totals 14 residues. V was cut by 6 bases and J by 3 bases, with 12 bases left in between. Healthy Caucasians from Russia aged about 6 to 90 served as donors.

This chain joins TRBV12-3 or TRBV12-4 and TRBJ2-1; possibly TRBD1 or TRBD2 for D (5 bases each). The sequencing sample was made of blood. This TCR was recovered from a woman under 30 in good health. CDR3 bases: TGTGCCAGCAGACTAGACAGTTACTACAATGAGCAGTTCTTC. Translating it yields CASRLDSYYNEQFF.